These T cell receptor beta chains were read from a single sample in a study of type 1 regulatory T cells. TCRdb re-analysed the reads in MiXCR, keeping a single row per CDR3 protein. The sample has around 19,000 distinct CDR3 sequences; roughly 10% are singletons. Material: CD4+ T cells, either the whole sample or a sorted fraction (not recorded which). Receptors originate from a human donor in good health. Each CDR3 is given with its conserved first and last residue. The D gene is left open where the match is weak. A clone size is listed for some rows: how often the clone was seen (once, few, many), or a class if it is expanded.

j_gene,v_gene,d_gene,abundance,CDR3nt,CDR3aa
TRBJ2-1,TRBV20-1,TRBD2,many,TGCAGTGCTAGCGGGAGGGCCCAGAATGAGCAGTTCTTC,CSASGRAQNEQFF
TRBJ1-1,TRBV18,.,.,TGTGCCAGCTTAGAAACAGGGCACACTGAAGCTTTCTTT,CASLETGHTEAFF
TRBJ1-5,TRBV19,.,.,TGTGCCAGTAGTCCAATCCGCAAGACGGTTAGCAATCAGCCCCAGCATTTT,CASSPIRKTVSNQPQHF
TRBJ2-3,TRBV9,.,many,TGTGCCAGCAGCGCGAGAAATGGGGGTCCAGATACGCAGTATTTT,CASSARNGGPDTQYF
TRBJ2-5,TRBV7-8,.,.,TGTGCCAGCAGCTTATGGTCCCTTGAGAGGACCCAGTACTTC,CASSLWSLERTQYF
TRBJ2-2,TRBV12-2,.,medium-sized,TGTGCAAGTCGCCTCCACACACCCACCGGGGAGCTGTTTTTT,CASRLHTPTGELFF
TRBJ2-7,TRBV20-1,.,.,TGCAGTGCCCCAAGCCCAAACCAGAACTCCTACGAGCAGTACTTC,CSAPSPNQNSYEQYF
TRBJ1-2,TRBV12-3/TRBV12-4,TRBD1,few,TGTGCCAGCACCCTACCCCCGAGACTGGACAGGCAGTATGGCTACACCTTC,CASTLPPRLDRQYGYTF
TRBJ2-1,TRBV6-5,.,few,TGTGCCAGCAGTCAAGATCTAGGGGGGTACAATGAGCAGTTCTTC,CASSQDLGGYNEQFF
TRBJ2-7,TRBV7-3,TRBD2,many,TGTGCCAGCAGCTTAGCTAGCGGGAGGTCTTACGAGCAGTACTTC,CASSLASGRSYEQYF
TRBJ2-7,TRBV7-2,.,.,TGTGCCAGCAGCCCCCCGGGACGGACCCTCCTGGAGCAGTACTTC,CASSPPGRTLLEQYF
TRBJ2-1,TRBV7-2,.,many,TGTGCCAGCAGCTTAGAATGGGGCAATGAGCAGTTCTTC,CASSLEWGNEQFF
TRBJ2-7,TRBV7-2,.,many,TGTGCCAGCAGCTTGACGGCCTACGAGCAGTACTTC,CASSLTAYEQYF
TRBJ2-7,TRBV6-5,TRBD2,many,TGTGCCAGCAGCTCGACTAGCGGACGCTCCTACGAGCAGTACTTC,CASSSTSGRSYEQYF
TRBJ2-1,TRBV5-1,TRBD2,many,TGCGCCAGCAGCTTAACTAGCGGGAGGGCTAGTTTTGAGCAGTTCTTC,CASSLTSGRASFEQFF
TRBJ2-5,TRBV7-6,.,few,TGTGCCAGCAGCTTAGATGAGACCCAGTACTTC,CASSLDETQYF
TRBJ1-6,TRBV5-1,TRBD1,many,TGCGCCAGCAGTCTGGGACAGGGGAATTCACCCCTCCACTTT,CASSLGQGNSPLHF
TRBJ2-3,TRBV6-2/TRBV6-3,.,medium-sized,TGTGCCAGCAGTACATATAGCAACCCCTCTCTGGGGACAGATACGCAGTATTTT,CASSTYSNPSLGTDTQYF
TRBJ1-1,TRBV12-3/TRBV12-4,TRBD1,few,TGTGCCAGCAGTTTGCCGGTGACAGGGGGTTGGACTGAAGCTTTCTTT,CASSLPVTGGWTEAFF
TRBJ2-5,TRBV30,.,.,TGTGCCTGGAGTGTAGGTTTGAGGGGGGGCGAGGAGACCCAGTACTTC,CAWSVGLRGGEETQYF
TRBJ2-3,TRBV29-1,TRBD1,few,TGCAGCGCGGACAGGGGGCGAACTAACACAGATACGCAGTATTTT,CSADRGRTNTDTQYF
TRBJ1-5,TRBV20-1,TRBD1,many,TGCAGTGCCCTTGACAGGGGAAACCAGCCCCAGCATTTT,CSALDRGNQPQHF
TRBJ1-6,TRBV7-2,.,medium-sized,TGTGCCAGCAGCCCTCTGGCCAGCCATTCACCCCTCCACTTT,CASSPLASHSPLHF
TRBJ1-6,TRBV5-1,.,medium-sized,TGCGCCAGCAGCTTCGGAGGGAATTCAAATTCACCCCTCCACTTT,CASSFGGNSNSPLHF
TRBJ1-4,TRBV5-1,.,.,TGCGCCAGCAGCTTGGCCTGGGGGGGAGACGAAAAACTGTTTTTT,CASSLAWGGDEKLFF
TRBJ2-1,TRBV7-2,TRBD2,few,TGTGCCAGCAGCCCGGGGACTAGCGGAGTTGAGCAGTTCTTC,CASSPGTSGVEQFF
TRBJ1-5,TRBV7-2,TRBD1,.,TGTGCCAGCAGCTTAGGACAGGGGCATCAGCCCCAGCATTTT,CASSLGQGHQPQHF
TRBJ2-1,TRBV29-1,TRBD1,few,TGCAGCGTCCGGGACAGGGGGGTAAGTGAGCAGTTCTTC,CSVRDRGVSEQFF
TRBJ2-1,TRBV12-3/TRBV12-4,.,many,TGTGCCAGCAGGGGGTTAGGGCGGATCAGCTCCTACAATGAGCAGTTCTTC,CASRGLGRISSYNEQFF
TRBJ2-1,TRBV5-1,.,medium-sized,TGCGCCAGCAGCCCTGACATTTACAATGAGCAGTTCTTC,CASSPDIYNEQFF
TRBJ1-5,TRBV4-2,.,medium-sized,TGTGCCAGCAGCCAATTAGGCGACGCTCGGGATCAGCCCCAGCATTTT,CASSQLGDARDQPQHF
TRBJ2-7,TRBV7-2,.,few,TGTGCCAGCAGCTTTTTGACAGGCGAAAGCTCCTACGAGCAGTACTTC,CASSFLTGESSYEQYF
TRBJ2-7,TRBV12-3/TRBV12-4,.,many,TGTGCCAGCAGGTCCAGAAACTCCTACGAGCAGTACTTC,CASRSRNSYEQYF
TRBJ1-1,TRBV5-1,.,many,TGCGCCAGCAGCTTAGGACCCCGCGAGGAAGCTTTCTTT,CASSLGPREEAFF
TRBJ2-1,TRBV25-1,TRBD1,.,TGTGCCAGCAGTGAATATGGGACAGGGGGCAATGAGCAGTTCTTC,CASSEYGTGGNEQFF
TRBJ2-1,TRBV7-2,.,.,TGTGCCAGCACACTTACAGGATCTCACTCCTACAATGAGCAGTTCTTC,CASTLTGSHSYNEQFF
TRBJ1-3,TRBV3-1,TRBD1,few,TGTGCCAGCAGCCAAGATGAGGGGGCCCCCATATATTTT,CASSQDEGAPIYF
TRBJ2-3,TRBV18,TRBD2,many,TGTGCCAGCTCACCGACTAGCGGGAGGAGCACAGATACGCAGTATTTT,CASSPTSGRSTDTQYF
TRBJ2-5,TRBV6-2/TRBV6-3,TRBD2,many,TGTGCCAGTGGACTAGCGGGGTTGCCATCGGCCCAGTACTTC,CASGLAGLPSAQYF
TRBJ2-2,TRBV9,TRBD2,.,TGTGCCAGCAGCGTAAGGGTTCCCGGGACTAGCGATGCAACCGGGGAGCTGTTTTTT,CASSVRVPGTSDATGELFF
TRBJ1-1,TRBV10-2,.,medium-sized,TGCGCCAGTCGTTACATGAACACTGAAGCTTTCTTT,CASRYMNTEAFF
TRBJ2-5,TRBV18,.,.,TGTGCCAGCTCGAATTCCCGAGAGACCCAGTACTTC,CASSNSRETQYF
TRBJ2-5,TRBV20-1,TRBD2,.,TGCAGTGCTAGAGATGGCGGGAGGGCCCGGGAGACCCAGTACTTC,CSARDGGRARETQYF
TRBJ2-7,TRBV7-9,.,many,TGTGCCAGCAGCTCTCAGGGGAACTCCTACGAGCAGTACTTC,CASSSQGNSYEQYF
TRBJ2-1,TRBV28,.,many,TGTGCCAGCAGCCCCACACGGATTAACTACAATGAGCAGTTCTTC,CASSPTRINYNEQFF
TRBJ2-1,TRBV3-1,.,many,TGTGCCAGCAGCCAAGCGAGCCGGGGGGCGAACAATGAGCAGTTCTTC,CASSQASRGANNEQFF
TRBJ2-3,TRBV29-1,TRBD2,many,TGCAGCGCCGAGCCTAGCGGGAGACCAGATACGCAGTATTTT,CSAEPSGRPDTQYF
TRBJ2-4,TRBV20-1,.,many,TGCAGTGCAAGAACGGGACTGGGAATTCAGTACTTC,CSARTGLGIQYF
TRBJ2-7,TRBV29-1,TRBD2,many,TGCAGCGTTTTTCCTAGCGGGAGAAACGAGCAGTACTTC,CSVFPSGRNEQYF
TRBJ1-1,TRBV12-3/TRBV12-4,.,.,TGTGGCAGCAGTCCTTCAGGACTGCTGAACACTGAAGCTTTCTTT,CGSSPSGLLNTEAFF
TRBJ2-1,TRBV20-1,.,many,TGCAGTGCTAGTAATCCAGTCGGTTCCTACAATGAGCAGTTCTTC,CSASNPVGSYNEQFF
TRBJ1-5,TRBV6-1,.,many,TGTGCCACCAGAGGAGGATCAGGGCCCCAGCATTTT,CATRGGSGPQHF
TRBJ2-3,TRBV4-1,TRBD2,few,TGCGCCAGCAGCCAAACAGCGGGGTTCACAGATACGCAGTATTTT,CASSQTAGFTDTQYF
TRBJ2-7,TRBV20-1,.,medium-sized,TGCAGTGCCCTGGGTCAGGGAGTAAGCGAGCAGTACTTC,CSALGQGVSEQYF
TRBJ2-7,TRBV29-1,TRBD2,few,TGCAGCGTTTCAACTAGCGGCTACGAGCAGTACTTC,CSVSTSGYEQYF